This TCR beta chain was sequenced for a study of CD8 T cells in Susac syndrome. Random hexamers were used to reverse transcribe an amount of roughly 0.45 to 1 ug RNA. Each CDR3 protein is one row after TCRdb ran MiXCR on the immunoSEQ multiplex PCR reads. This table holds more than 150,000 distinct CDR3 sequences, just under 95% found once. V lost 1 base and J lost 5, with 4 bases in between. The CDR3 sequence is 11 residues long. CDR1 SGHRS and CDR2 YFSETQ come from the germline V gene. The chain links TRBV5-1 to TRBJ2-7; D gene unclear. The sequence was obtained from a human donor with Susac syndrome. The sequencing sample was made of CD8+ T cells from PBMCs. The CDR3 nucleotides are TGCGCCAGCAGCTTGATAGACGAGCAGTACTTC. Its protein is CASSLIDEQYF.